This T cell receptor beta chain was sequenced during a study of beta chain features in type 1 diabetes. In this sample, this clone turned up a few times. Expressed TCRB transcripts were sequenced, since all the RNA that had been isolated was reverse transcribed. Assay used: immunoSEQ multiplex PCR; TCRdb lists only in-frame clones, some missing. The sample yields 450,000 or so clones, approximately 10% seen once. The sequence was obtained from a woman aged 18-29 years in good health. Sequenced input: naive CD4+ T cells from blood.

CDR3 region: CAWQSPGPYEQYF. In DNA, the CDR3 is TGTGCCTGGCAGTCACCCGGGCCCTACGAGCAGTACTTC. This chain joins TRBV30 and TRBJ2-7; D unresolved. Per germline, CDR1 GTSNPN and CDR2 SVGIG (reference sequence). The CDR3 has 13 amino acids. Between the trimmed V and J ends, which lost 5 bases and 2 bases, there was a span of 13 bases.